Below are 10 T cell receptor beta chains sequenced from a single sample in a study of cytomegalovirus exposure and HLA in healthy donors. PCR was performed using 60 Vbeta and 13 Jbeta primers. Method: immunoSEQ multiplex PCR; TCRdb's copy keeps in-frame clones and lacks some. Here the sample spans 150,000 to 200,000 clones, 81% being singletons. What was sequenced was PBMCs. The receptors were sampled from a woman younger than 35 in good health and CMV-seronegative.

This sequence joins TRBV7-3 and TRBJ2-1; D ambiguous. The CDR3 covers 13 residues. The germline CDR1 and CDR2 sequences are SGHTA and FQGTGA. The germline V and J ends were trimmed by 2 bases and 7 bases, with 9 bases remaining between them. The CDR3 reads CASSLDARNEQFF. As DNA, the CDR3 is TGTGCCAGCAGCTTAGATGCACGGAATGAGCAGTTCTTC.

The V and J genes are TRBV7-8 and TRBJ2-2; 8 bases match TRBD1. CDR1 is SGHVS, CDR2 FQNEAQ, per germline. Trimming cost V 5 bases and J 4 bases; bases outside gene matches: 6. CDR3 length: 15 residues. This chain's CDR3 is CASSATGDRTGELFF. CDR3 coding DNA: TGTGCCAGCAGCGCGACAGGGGATCGCACCGGGGAGCTGTTTTTT.

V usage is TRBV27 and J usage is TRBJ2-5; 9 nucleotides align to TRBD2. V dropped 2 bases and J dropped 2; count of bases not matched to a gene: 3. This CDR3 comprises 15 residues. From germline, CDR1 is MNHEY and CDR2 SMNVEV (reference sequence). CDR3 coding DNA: TGTGCCAGCAGTTTAACGCTAGCGGGGCAAGAGACCCAGTACTTC. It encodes CASSLTLAGQETQYF.

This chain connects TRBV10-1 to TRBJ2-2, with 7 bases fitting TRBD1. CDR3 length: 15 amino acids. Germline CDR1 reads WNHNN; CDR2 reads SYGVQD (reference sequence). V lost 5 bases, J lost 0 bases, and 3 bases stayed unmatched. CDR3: CASSKGTANTGELFF. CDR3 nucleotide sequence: TGCGCCAGCAGTAAGGGGACAGCGAACACCGGGGAGCTGTTTTTT.

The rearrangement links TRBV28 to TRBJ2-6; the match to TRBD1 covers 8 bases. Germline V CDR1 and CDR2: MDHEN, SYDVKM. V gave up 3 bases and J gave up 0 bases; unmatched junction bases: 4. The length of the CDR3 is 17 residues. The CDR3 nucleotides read TGTGCCAGCAGTTTGCAACAGGGGGACTCTGGGGCCAACGTCCTGACTTTC. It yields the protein CASSLQQGDSGANVLTF.

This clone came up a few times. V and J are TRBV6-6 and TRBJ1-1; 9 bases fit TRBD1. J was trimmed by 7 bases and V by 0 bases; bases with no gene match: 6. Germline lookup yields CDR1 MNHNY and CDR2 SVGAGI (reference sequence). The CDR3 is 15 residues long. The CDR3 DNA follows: TGTGCCAGCAGTTACTCCGGGACAGGGTTGTTTGAAGCTTTCTTT. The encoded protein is CASSYSGTGLFEAFF.

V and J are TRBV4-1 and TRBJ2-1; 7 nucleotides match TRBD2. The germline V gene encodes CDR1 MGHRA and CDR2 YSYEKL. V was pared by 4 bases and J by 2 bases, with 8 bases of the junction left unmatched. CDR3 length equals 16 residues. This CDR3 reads CASSPLLSGAYNEQFF. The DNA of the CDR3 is TGCGCCAGCAGCCCCCTATTAAGCGGGGCCTACAATGAGCAGTTCTTC.

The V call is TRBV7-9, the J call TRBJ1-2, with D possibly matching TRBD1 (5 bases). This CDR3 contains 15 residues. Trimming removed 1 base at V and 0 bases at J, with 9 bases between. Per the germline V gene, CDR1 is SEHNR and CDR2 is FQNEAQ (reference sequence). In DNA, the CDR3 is TGTGCCAGCAGCTTAGGACAGTCCCCTAACTATGGCTACACCTTC. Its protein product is CASSLGQSPNYGYTF.

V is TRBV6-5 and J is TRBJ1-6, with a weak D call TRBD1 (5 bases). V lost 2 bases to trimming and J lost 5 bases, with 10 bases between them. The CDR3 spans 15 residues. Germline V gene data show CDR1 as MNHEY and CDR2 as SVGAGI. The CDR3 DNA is TGTGCCAGCAGTTACCGACGACAGCATAATTCACCCCTCCACTTT. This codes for CASSYRRQHNSPLHF.

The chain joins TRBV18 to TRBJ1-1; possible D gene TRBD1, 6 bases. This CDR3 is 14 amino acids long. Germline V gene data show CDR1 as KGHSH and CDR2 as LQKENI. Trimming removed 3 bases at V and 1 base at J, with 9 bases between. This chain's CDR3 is CASSPGTTNTEAFF. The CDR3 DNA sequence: TGTGCCAGCTCACCCGGGACAACGAACACTGAAGCTTTCTTT.